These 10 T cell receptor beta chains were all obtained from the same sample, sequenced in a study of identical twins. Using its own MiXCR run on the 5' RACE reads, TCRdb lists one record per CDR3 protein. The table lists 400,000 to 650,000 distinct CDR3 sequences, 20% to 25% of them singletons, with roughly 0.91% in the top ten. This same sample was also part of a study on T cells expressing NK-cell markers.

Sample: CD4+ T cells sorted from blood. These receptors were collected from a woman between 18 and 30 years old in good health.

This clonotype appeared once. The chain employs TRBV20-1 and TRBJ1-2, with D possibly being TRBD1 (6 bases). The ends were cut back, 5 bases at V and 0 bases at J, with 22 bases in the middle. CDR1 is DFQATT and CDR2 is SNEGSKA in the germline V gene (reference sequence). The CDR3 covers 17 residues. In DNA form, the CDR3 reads TGCAGTGCTGCCCCGTACCTAAAGAGGGGGGCTAACTATGGCTACACCTTC. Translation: CSAAPYLKRGANYGYTF.

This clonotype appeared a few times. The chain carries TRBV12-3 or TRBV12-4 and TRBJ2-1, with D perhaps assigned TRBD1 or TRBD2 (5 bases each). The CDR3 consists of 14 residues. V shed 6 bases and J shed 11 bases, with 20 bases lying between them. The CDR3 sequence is CASRGDSSGTKQFF. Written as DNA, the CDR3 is TGTGCCAGCAGAGGAGACTCCTCAGGGACCAAGCAGTTCTTC.

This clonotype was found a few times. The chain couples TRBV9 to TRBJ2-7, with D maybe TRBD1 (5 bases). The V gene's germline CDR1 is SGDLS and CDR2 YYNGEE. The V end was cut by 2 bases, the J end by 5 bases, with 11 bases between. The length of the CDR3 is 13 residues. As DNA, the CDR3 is TGTGCCAGCAGCGTGGGGCGTAGGAACGAGCAGTACTTC. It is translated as CASSVGRRNEQYF.

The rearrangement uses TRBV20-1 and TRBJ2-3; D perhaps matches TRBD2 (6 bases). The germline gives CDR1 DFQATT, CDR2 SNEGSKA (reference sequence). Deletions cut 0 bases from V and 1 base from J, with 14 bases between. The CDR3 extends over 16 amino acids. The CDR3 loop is CSARDRVSSGTDTQYF. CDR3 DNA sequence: TGCAGTGCTAGAGATCGCGTGTCTAGCGGCACAGATACGCAGTATTTT.

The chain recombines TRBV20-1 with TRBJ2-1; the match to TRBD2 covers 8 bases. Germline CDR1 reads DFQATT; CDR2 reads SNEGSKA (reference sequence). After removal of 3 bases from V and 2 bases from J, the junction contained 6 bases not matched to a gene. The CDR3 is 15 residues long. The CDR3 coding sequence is TGCAGTGCTAGTGTAGCGGGATTTCCCTACAATGAGCAGTTCTTC. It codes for CSASVAGFPYNEQFF.

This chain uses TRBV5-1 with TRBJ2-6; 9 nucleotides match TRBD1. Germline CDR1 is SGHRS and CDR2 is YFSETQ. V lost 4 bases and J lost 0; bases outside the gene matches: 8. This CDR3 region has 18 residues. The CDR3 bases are TGCGCCAGCAGCCTATATGGGACAGGGAGCTCTGGGGCCAACGTCCTGACTTTC. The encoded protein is CASSLYGTGSSGANVLTF.

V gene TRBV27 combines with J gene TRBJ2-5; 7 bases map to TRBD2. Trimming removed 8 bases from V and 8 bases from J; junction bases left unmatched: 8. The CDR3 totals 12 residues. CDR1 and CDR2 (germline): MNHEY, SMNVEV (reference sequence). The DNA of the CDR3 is TGTGCCAGCTCTGTAGAAGCGGGAACCCAGTACTTC. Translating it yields CASSVEAGTQYF.

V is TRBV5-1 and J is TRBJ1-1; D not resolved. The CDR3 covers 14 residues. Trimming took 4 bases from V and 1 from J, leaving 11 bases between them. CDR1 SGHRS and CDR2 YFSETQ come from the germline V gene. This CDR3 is CASSAVSGNTEAFF. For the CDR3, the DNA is TGCGCCAGCAGCGCGGTATCCGGGAACACTGAAGCTTTCTTT.

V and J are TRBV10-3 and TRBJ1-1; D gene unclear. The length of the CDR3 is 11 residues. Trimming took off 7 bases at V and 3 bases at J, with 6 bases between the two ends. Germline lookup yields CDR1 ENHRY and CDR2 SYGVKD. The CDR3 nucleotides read TGTGCCATCAAAGCGGACACTGAAGCTTTCTTT. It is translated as CAIKADTEAFF.

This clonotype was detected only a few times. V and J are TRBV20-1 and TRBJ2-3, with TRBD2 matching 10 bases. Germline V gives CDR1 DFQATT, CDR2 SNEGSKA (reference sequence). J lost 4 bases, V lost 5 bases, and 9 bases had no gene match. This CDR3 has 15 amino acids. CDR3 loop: CSASRTSGGPDTQYF. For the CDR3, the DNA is TGCAGTGCTTCGAGGACTAGCGGAGGCCCAGATACGCAGTATTTT.